The source of this TCR beta chain is a study of T cell repertoires in cytomegalovirus infection. Study in general: The authors used CMV epitopes that were HLA-C-restricted (recently identified) and HLA-B-restricted (well studied). It can be stated that public TCR beta signatures indicated CMV infection as well as a matching HLA type. Study results and limitations: Summed public TCR beta family frequency identified CMV carriers bearing the relevant HLA. The response measured ex vivo was dominated by TCR beta clonotypes (HLA-C-restricted and CMV-specific).

CDR3 length: 16 amino acids. Between the trimmed V and J ends, which lost 5 bases and 1 base, there was a span of 15 bases. In germline, CDR1 is MDHEN, CDR2 SYDVKM. TCRdb re-called the reads through MiXCR, storing one row per CDR3 protein. Seen here are just over 450,000 distinct CDR3 sequences, roughly 43% observed once, and the top ten hold 43%. This clonotype has a handful of counts. As yet, its antigen is unknown. The TCR originated in a human donor in good health (CMV status not recorded). Some clones in this sample may be carry-over from other donors' samples. The sequenced sample was cultured PBMCs, obtained from culture after CMV antigen stimulation. V and J are TRBV28 and TRBJ2-4; D possibly uses TRBD1 or TRBD2 (5 bases each). The CDR3 nucleotides read TGTGCCAGCAGTCCGGGACCCGGTCGGGCCAAAAACATTCAGTACTTC. This codes for CASSPGPGRAKNIQYF.